This TCR beta chain appears in the sequencing data of a study of blood T cell repertoires in COVID-19 (TCRdb year 2020). Context from the whole study: Collaborator samples came from the United States, Italy and Spain and covered acute and convalescent phases of COVID-19. The prospective study material was composed of cDNA or gDNA derived from T cells, B-cell-depleted T cells, or PBMCs. The dataset comprised deeply sampled blood TCRbeta repertoires from subjects exposed to, actively infected with, or recovered from COVID-19. The repertoires were released in a freely available public database intended as a resource for research on the immune response to SARS-CoV-2. Samples were obtained from the ongoing ImmuneRACE study (first 160 participants) and from 1,000 to 1,500 subjects provided by 6 global collaborators. The sample metadata nearly always contained a de-identified subject ID, COVID-19 status, age in years and sex. HLA class I and class II types, where available, came from metadata supplied by the sample provider rather than from assay-based typing. The investigation overall reported the following: How much clinical and demographic metadata was included differed by source and by participant, and the metadata was provided uncurated.

TCRbeta CDR3 regions were amplified from genomic DNA using the immunoSEQ Assay, a bias-controlled multiplex PCR. In the original analysis: Within the assay, amplification of reference gene primers was used to estimate how many nucleated cells each sample contained. To quantify the absolute abundance of each unique TCRbeta CDR3 rearrangement, sequence reads were collapsed and filtered. Productive Simpson clonality was computed per sample as the square root of Simpson's diversity index over productive rearrangements. TCRdb took over this immuneACCESS table, retaining in-frame rearrangements with V and J assigned. Such tables are incomplete; in checked studies, under half of the missing clones stem from an unresolved V gene, and the remainder is unexplained. V and J calls and clone size are copied from that table; D and trimming were computed from the DNA. The table for this sample lists 300,000 to 400,000 clones; 85% to 95% of them were counted only once. 3.9% of the sample is held by the ten biggest clonotypes.

In the case of this clone: Its antigen specificity is not known. One base away there is no much larger clone; base qualities are not given.

Participants in the prospective study were aged roughly 18 to 89 years, lived in 20 to 25 United States geographic areas, and enrolled through a virtual design. Cohort assignment in the prospective study relied on participant-reported clinical history from a screening survey and a study questionnaire. A participant counted as exposed if, within 2 weeks of entering the study, that participant had been in contact with someone who had a PCR-confirmed or clinician-diagnosed COVID-19 case. In the prospective study, mobile phlebotomists collected whole blood, serum and a nasopharyngeal or oropharyngeal swab from each participant. Over a roughly two-month period, participants in the prospective study had the option of providing additional blood draws and questionnaires. Before DNA extraction, prospective study blood samples were shipped either frozen or at room temperature. Reading from cysteine to phenylalanine, the CDR3 counts 16 amino acids. Only the CDR3 DNA is retained, 48 bases long and in frame from the first base. CDR1 is given as SGHRS and CDR2 as YFSETQ, both from the germline V gene. V has 3 bases trimmed and J has 2 bases trimmed; junction bases matching no gene number 11.

This clonotype was sampled from a woman in her twenties or thirties who had been exposed to COVID-19. Sequenced material: PBMCs or T cells enriched from blood (not recorded which). The rearrangement joined TRBV5-1 to TRBJ2-7, with 7 central nucleotides matching TRBD1. The DNA sequence is given as TGCGCCAGCAGCTCCCGTACAGGGGCCCTACCCTACGAGCAGTACTTC. Its translation reads: CASSSRTGALPYEQYF.